This is a list of T cell receptor beta chains from one sample in a study of blood T cell repertoires in COVID-19. Assay used: immunoSEQ multiplex PCR; TCRdb lists only in-frame clones, some missing. The table records 150,000 to 200,000 clones, 70% to 90% of them present only once. The specimen sequenced was PBMCs or T cells enriched from blood (not recorded which). The receptors here all came from a man aged 40-49 years who had recovered from COVID-19. Each CDR3 is given with its conserved first and last residue. The order of the fields is D gene, clone size, J gene, V gene, CDR3 protein, CDR3 DNA. A D gene is named only where the DNA matches it firmly. Expanded clones get a size class; other rows say once, few or many, or leave the size out.

D: .
size: .
J: TRBJ1-2
V: TRBV29-1
CDR3: CSVEGGGSSEDYGYTF
DNA: TGCAGCGTTGAGGGAGGCGGCTCGTCAGAGGACTATGGCTACACCTTC

D: .
size: .
J: TRBJ2-3
V: TRBV5-8
CDR3: CASSLGAISGPSTDTQYF
DNA: TGTGCCAGCAGCTTGGGGGCGATTAGCGGACCTAGCACAGATACGCAGTATTTT

D: TRBD1
size: .
J: TRBJ1-2
V: TRBV28
CDR3: CASSPPDRANYGYTF
DNA: TGTGCCAGCAGTCCACCGGACAGGGCTAACTATGGCTACACCTTC

D: .
size: few
J: TRBJ2-1
V: TRBV5-1
CDR3: CASKSGGGGSYNEQFF
DNA: TGCGCCAGCAAATCTGGGGGAGGTGGCTCCTACAATGAGCAGTTCTTC

D: .
size: .
J: TRBJ2-3
V: TRBV5-1
CDR3: CASSFTIVLGTQYF
DNA: TGCGCCAGCAGCTTCACTATCGTCCTTGGCACGCAGTATTTT

D: TRBD1
size: .
J: TRBJ1-2
V: TRBV4-1
CDR3: CASSRDRGNYGYTF
DNA: TGCGCCAGCAGCCGGGACAGGGGTAACTATGGCTACACCTTC

D: TRBD1
size: .
J: TRBJ2-1
V: TRBV4-1
CDR3: CASSQARGLGSYNEQFF
DNA: TGCGCCAGCAGCCAAGCCAGGGGGCTAGGCTCCTACAATGAGCAGTTCTTC

D: .
size: few
J: TRBJ1-4
V: TRBV9
CDR3: CASSPTSVPLFF
DNA: TGTGCCAGCTCCCCAACTTCGGTTCCACTGTTTTTT

D: .
size: .
J: TRBJ1-2
V: TRBV20-1
CDR3: CSARDIGGYTF
DNA: TGCAGTGCACGGGACATAGGAGGCTACACCTTC

D: .
size: .
J: TRBJ1-6
V: TRBV5-1
CDR3: CAILNFRVVSPLHF
DNA: TGCGCCATTCTGAATTTCAGGGTTGTCTCACCCCTCCACTTT

D: .
size: .
J: TRBJ1-5
V: TRBV19
CDR3: CASIQGYSNQPQHF
DNA: TGTGCCAGTATCCAGGGCTATAGCAATCAGCCCCAGCATTTT

D: .
size: .
J: TRBJ2-7
V: TRBV4-1
CDR3: CASSQEPSESSYEQYF
DNA: TGCGCCAGCAGCCAAGAACCTTCAGAATCCTCCTACGAGCAGTACTTC

D: TRBD2
size: .
J: TRBJ2-1
V: TRBV10-2
CDR3: CASSRLGTSGNNEQFF
DNA: TGCGCCAGCTCTAGGCTCGGGACTAGCGGCAACAATGAGCAGTTCTTC

D: .
size: .
J: TRBJ1-1
V: TRBV14
CDR3: CASSQQMNTEAFF
DNA: TGTGCCAGCAGTCAACAGATGAACACTGAAGCTTTCTTT

D: .
size: .
J: TRBJ1-2
V: TRBV25-1
CDR3: CASSPMRTSKGNYGYTF
DNA: TGTGCCAGCAGTCCCATGCGAACCTCAAAGGGGAACTATGGCTACACCTTC

D: .
size: once
J: TRBJ2-1
V: TRBV2
CDR3: CASSDTETRGNEQFF
DNA: TGTGCCAGCAGTGATACTGAGACCCGGGGCAATGAGCAGTTCTTC

D: .
size: .
J: TRBJ1-6
V: TRBV11-3
CDR3: CASSLGGSRSNSPLHF
DNA: TGTGCCAGCAGCTTAGGCGGCTCAAGGAGTAATTCACCCCTCCACTTT

D: .
size: .
J: TRBJ2-1
V: TRBV9
CDR3: CASSVGGPGEQFF
DNA: TGTGCCAGCAGCGTAGGGGGGCCCGGTGAGCAGTTCTTC

D: TRBD2
size: .
J: TRBJ2-7
V: TRBV5-1
CDR3: CASSLEPQSTSSGVFYEQYF
DNA: TGCGCCAGCAGCTTGGAACCACAGAGTACTTCTAGCGGTGTCTTCTACGAGCAGTACTTC

D: .
size: .
J: TRBJ1-3
V: TRBV7-9
CDR3: CASSLAQGPISGNTIYF
DNA: TGTGCCAGCAGCTTAGCGCAGGGGCCCATCTCTGGAAACACCATATATTTT

D: TRBD1
size: few
J: TRBJ1-2
V: TRBV5-1
CDR3: CASSFEGTEGYTF
DNA: TGCGCCAGCAGCTTTGAGGGGACAGAGGGCTACACCTTC

D: .
size: .
J: TRBJ2-1
V: TRBV19
CDR3: CASSAPDRDNEQFF
DNA: TGTGCCAGTAGCGCCCCGGACAGAGACAATGAGCAGTTCTTC

D: .
size: .
J: TRBJ1-5
V: TRBV29-1
CDR3: CSVGSQPQHF
DNA: TGCAGCGTTGGGAGTCAGCCCCAGCATTTT

D: .
size: few
J: TRBJ2-1
V: TRBV11-2
CDR3: CASSPHAQRQGGGYNEQFF
DNA: TGTGCCAGCAGTCCTCACGCCCAGAGACAGGGAGGCGGTTACAATGAGCAGTTCTTC

D: TRBD1
size: .
J: TRBJ1-2
V: TRBV10-3
CDR3: CASVDRAWGANYGYTF
DNA: TGTGCCTCTGTGGACAGGGCTTGGGGGGCTAACTATGGCTACACCTTC

D: TRBD1
size: .
J: TRBJ2-3
V: TRBV11-3
CDR3: CASSLASTGHTDTQYF
DNA: TGTGCCAGCAGCTTAGCCTCGACAGGGCACACAGATACGCAGTATTTT

D: .
size: .
J: TRBJ1-1
V: TRBV5-1
CDR3: CASSQTPTTGNTEAFF
DNA: TGCGCCAGCAGCCAGACGCCCACGACGGGGAACACTGAAGCTTTCTTT

D: TRBD1
size: .
J: TRBJ2-2
V: TRBV19
CDR3: CASDRTGGRGGELFF
DNA: TGTGCCAGCGACCGGACAGGGGGCAGGGGCGGGGAGCTGTTTTTT

D: .
size: .
J: TRBJ1-1
V: TRBV18
CDR3: CASSGGLNTEAFF
DNA: TGTGCCAGCTCCGGGGGGCTGAACACTGAAGCTTTCTTT

D: .
size: once
J: TRBJ1-4
V: TRBV3-1/TRBV3-2
CDR3: CASSQATDPHGEKLFF
DNA: TGTGCCAGCAGCCAGGCGACAGATCCCCACGGTGAAAAACTGTTTTTT

D: .
size: .
J: TRBJ2-7
V: TRBV6-5
CDR3: CASSWNRDPASEQYF
DNA: TGTGCCAGCAGTTGGAACCGGGATCCGGCCTCCGAGCAGTACTTC

D: .
size: .
J: TRBJ1-2
V: TRBV6-5
CDR3: CASSRRLRQPYGYTF
DNA: TGTGCCAGCAGTCGACGATTGAGGCAGCCCTATGGCTACACCTTC

D: TRBD1
size: .
J: TRBJ1-1
V: TRBV5-1
CDR3: CASSTGQGWDPEAFF
DNA: TGCGCCAGCAGCACGGGACAGGGTTGGGACCCTGAAGCTTTCTTT

D: TRBD1
size: .
J: TRBJ1-3
V: TRBV30
CDR3: CAWRQGRYSGNTIYF
DNA: TGTGCCTGGCGACAGGGCCGATACTCTGGAAACACCATATATTTT

D: .
size: .
J: TRBJ2-1
V: TRBV1
CDR3: CTSSQDGTGRDEQFF
DNA: TGCACCAGCAGCCAAGATGGGACAGGGCGCGATGAGCAGTTCTTC

D: TRBD1
size: few
J: TRBJ1-3
V: TRBV7-9
CDR3: CATSGQPGNTIYF
DNA: TGTGCCACCTCGGGACAGCCTGGAAACACCATATATTTT

D: .
size: .
J: TRBJ2-5
V: TRBV7-2
CDR3: CASSLQTGSGETQYF
DNA: TGTGCCAGCAGCTTGCAAACAGGGTCAGGGGAGACCCAGTACTTC